This T cell receptor (beta chain) was sequenced for a study of shared clonotypes between healthy human individuals. Profiling relied on immunoSEQ multiplex PCR, and the TCRdb table lists in-frame clones only, not all of them. The sample yields under 150,000 clones, around 71% seen once. This CDR3 comprises 17 residues. The V gene end was trimmed by 3 bases and the J gene end by 4 bases; junction bases not matched to a gene: 13. Germline CDR1 is MGHRA and CDR2 is YSYEKL. The chain joins TRBV4-1 to TRBJ2-7; 9 positions match TRBD2. This sequence originates from a woman in her twenties or thirties in good health. The sample was memory CD8+ T cells sorted from blood. Subset specified: CD45RO+ cells pooled with CCR7-negative TemRA cells. The CDR3: CASSQWTSERKRYEQYF. CDR3 sequence (DNA): TGCGCCAGCAGCCAGTGGACTAGCGAGAGGAAAAGATACGAGCAGTACTTC.